This TCR beta chain originates from a study of cytomegalovirus exposure and HLA in healthy donors. CDR1 is SGHVS and CDR2 is FQNEAQ in the germline V gene. V shed 1 base and J 3 bases; nucleotides not matched to a gene: 7. The CDR3 is 16 amino acids. Findings and caveats of the study: The investigators catalogued about 170 TCR beta chains as cytomegalovirus-associated. According to a subsequent analysis, TCR clusters from the first cohort were inclined to appear together in the 110 or so validation repertoires.

The repertoire was sequenced with immunoSEQ multiplex PCR; TCRdb's copy has only in-frame clones and lacks some. This repertoire shows about 150,000 clones, 85% to 90% found once; its top ten account for 3% to 3.5%. Worth noting for this clone: Its antigen is undetermined.

Sequences were obtained from PBMCs. The chain links TRBV7-8 to TRBJ1-2; TRBD1 matches at 8 bases. The receptor's source is a young woman in good health and CMV-seropositive. DNA of the CDR3: TGTGCCAGCAGCTTAGGAGAGGACAGGGTCCACTATGGCTACACCTTC. It encodes CASSLGEDRVHYGYTF. The full variable domain, with the rest looked up from reference TRBV7-8 and TRBJ1-2, is GAGVSQSPRYKVAKRGQDVALRCDPISGHVSLFWYQQALGQGPEFLTYFQNEAQLDKSGLPSDRFFAERPEGSVSTLKIQRTQQEDSAVYLCASSLGEDRVHYGYTFGSGTRLTVV.